Listed here is a single T cell receptor (beta chain). Its antigen remains unknown. Per-sample assaying covered roughly 10^5 TCR templates. The table came from immunoSEQ multiplex PCR; TCRdb's copy has only in-frame clones and leaves some out. The sample carries more than 90,000 clones, around 94% recorded once. This sample stems from a study of siplizumab effects on memory and regulatory T cells. Study observations and caveats: Naive T cells were seemingly more diverse than memory cells, and major contributions to the alloresponse seemed to be made by them. Under siplizumab, an average roughly 69% of mappable alloreactive CD4+ clones were Treg-derived, compared with approximately 27% in controls. Unstimulated subsets contained matches for only a minor fraction of alloreactive clones.

This TCR came from a human donor in good health. The specimen was non-Treg CD4+ T cells sorted from blood.

CDR3: CASSDDRTQYNEQFF. The CDR3 DNA sequence: TGTGCCAGCAGTGATGACCGAACCCAGTACAATGAGCAGTTCTTC. The chain links TRBV25-1 to TRBJ2-1; D call uncertain. The CDR3 has 15 amino acids. The V gene lost 3 bases and the J gene lost 4 bases, with 13 bases spanning the gap. Germline lookup yields CDR1 MGHDK and CDR2 SYGVNS. Combining the CDR3 with reference TRBV25-1 and TRBJ2-1 gives the whole variable domain EADIYQTPRYLVIGTGKKITLECSQTMGHDKMYWYQQDPGMELHLIHYSYGVNSTEKGDLSSESTVSRIRTEHFPLTLESARPSHTSQYLCASSDDRTQYNEQFFGPGTRLTVL.